This T cell receptor beta chain was profiled in a study of T-cell reconstitution after alpha-beta-depleted transplantation in children. Trimming left V 1 base short and J 2 bases short, with 9 bases between. The CDR3 loop spans 16 amino acids. Germline V gene sequence: CDR1 ENHRY, CDR2 SYGVKD. This clonotype has a handful of counts. This sample's TCRbeta library carried unique molecular identifier barcodes. MiXCR, applied by TCRdb to the PCR reads, yields one record per CDR3 protein. The sample shows some 590,000 distinct CDR3 sequences, 8% to 11% of them seen only once. Here the sequenced sample was PBMCs from the stem cell graft donor, taken from the stem cell graft. The TCR originated in a human donor who donated a stem cell graft to a child with acute myeloid leukemia. The rearrangement joins TRBV10-3 to TRBJ2-6; D perhaps matches TRBD1 (6 bases). The CDR3 loop reads CAISELTGPGANVLTF. In nucleotides, the CDR3 is TGTGCCATCAGTGAGTTAACAGGGCCTGGGGCCAACGTCCTGACTTTC.